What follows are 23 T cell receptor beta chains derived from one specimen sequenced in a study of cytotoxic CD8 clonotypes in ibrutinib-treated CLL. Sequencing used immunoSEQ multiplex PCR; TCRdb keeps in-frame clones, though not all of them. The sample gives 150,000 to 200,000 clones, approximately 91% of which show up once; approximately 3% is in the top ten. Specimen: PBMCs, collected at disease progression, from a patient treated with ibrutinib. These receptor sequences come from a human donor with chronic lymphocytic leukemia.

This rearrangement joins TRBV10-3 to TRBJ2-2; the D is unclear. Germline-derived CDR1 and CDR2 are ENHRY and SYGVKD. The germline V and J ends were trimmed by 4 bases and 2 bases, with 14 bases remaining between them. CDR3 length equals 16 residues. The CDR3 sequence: CAISVDHKINTGELFF. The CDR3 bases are TGTGCCATCAGTGTAGACCACAAAATCAACACCGGGGAGCTGTTTTTT.

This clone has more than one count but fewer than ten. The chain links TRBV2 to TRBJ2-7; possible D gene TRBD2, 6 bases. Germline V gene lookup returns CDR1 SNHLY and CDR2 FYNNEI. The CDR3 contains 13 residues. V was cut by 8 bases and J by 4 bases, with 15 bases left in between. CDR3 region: CASAPGDSYEQYF. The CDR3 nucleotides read TGTGCCAGCGCCCCGGGAGATAGTTACGAGCAGTACTTC.

CDR3 amino acids: CASSLDGQARVYGYTF. The CDR3 DNA follows: TGTGCCAGCAGCCTAGACGGACAGGCGCGGGTCTATGGCTACACCTTC. The chain employs TRBV7-3 and TRBJ1-2; TRBD1 aligns across 7 bases. This CDR3 is 16 amino acids long. Trimming removed 5 bases from V and 4 bases from J; junction bases left unmatched: 13. Germline values: CDR1 SGHTA, CDR2 FQGTGA.

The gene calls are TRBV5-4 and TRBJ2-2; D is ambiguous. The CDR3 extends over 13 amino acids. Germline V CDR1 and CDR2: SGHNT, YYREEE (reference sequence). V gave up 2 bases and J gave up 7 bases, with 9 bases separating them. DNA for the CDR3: TGTGCCAGCAGCTTCGAGTGGGTCGGGGAGCTGTTTTTT. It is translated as CASSFEWVGELFF.

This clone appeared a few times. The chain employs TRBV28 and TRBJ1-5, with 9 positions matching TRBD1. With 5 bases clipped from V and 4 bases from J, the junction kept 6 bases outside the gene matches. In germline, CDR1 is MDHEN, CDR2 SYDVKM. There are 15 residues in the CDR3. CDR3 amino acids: CASSLRDRVNQPQHF. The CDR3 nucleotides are TGTGCCAGCAGTCTCCGGGACAGGGTGAATCAGCCCCAGCATTTT.

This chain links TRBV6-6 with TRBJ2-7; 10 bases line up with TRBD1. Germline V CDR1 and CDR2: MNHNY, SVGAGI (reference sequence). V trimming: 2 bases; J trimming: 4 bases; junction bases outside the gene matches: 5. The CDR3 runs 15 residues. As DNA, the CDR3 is TGTGCCAGCAGTTACCGCGGGACAGGGGAGTACGAGCAGTACTTC. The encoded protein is CASSYRGTGEYEQYF.

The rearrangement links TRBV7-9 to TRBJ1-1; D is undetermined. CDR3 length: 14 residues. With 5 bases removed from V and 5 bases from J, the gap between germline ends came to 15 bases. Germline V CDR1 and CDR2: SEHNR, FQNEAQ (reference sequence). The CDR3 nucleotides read TGTGCCAGCAGCCCAGTGGGAGGGCTTACTGAAGCTTTCTTT. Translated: CASSPVGGLTEAFF.

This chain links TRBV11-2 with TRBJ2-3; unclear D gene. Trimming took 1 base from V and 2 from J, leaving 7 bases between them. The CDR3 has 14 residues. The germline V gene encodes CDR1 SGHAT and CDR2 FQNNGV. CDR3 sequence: CASSLAHVTDTQYF. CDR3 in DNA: TGTGCCAGCAGCTTAGCTCACGTCACAGATACGCAGTATTTT.

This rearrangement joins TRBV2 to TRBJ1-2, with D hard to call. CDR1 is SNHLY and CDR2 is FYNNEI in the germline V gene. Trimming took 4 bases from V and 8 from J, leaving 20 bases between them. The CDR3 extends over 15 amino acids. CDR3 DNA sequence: TGTGCCAGCAGTGTTCTGTCCGAGACTCCACAGGGCTACACCTTC. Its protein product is CASSVLSETPQGYTF.

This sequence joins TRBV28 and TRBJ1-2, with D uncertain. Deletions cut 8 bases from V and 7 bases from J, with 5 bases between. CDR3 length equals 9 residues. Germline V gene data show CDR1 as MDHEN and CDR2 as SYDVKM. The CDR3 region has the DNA TGTGCCAGCGGTGGTGGCTACACCTTC. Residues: CASGGGYTF.

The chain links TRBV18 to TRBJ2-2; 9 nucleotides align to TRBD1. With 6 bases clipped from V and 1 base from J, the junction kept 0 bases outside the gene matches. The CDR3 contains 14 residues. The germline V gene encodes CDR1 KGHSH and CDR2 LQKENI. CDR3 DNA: TGTGCCAGCTCGGGACAGGGGAACACCGGGGAGCTGTTTTTT. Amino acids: CASSGQGNTGELFF.

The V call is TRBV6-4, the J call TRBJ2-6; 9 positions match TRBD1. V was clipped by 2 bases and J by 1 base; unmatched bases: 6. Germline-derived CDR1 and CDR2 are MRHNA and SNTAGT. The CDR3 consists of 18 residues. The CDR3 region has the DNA TGTGCCAGCAGTGACCAGACCGGGACAGGGTCTGGGGCCAACGTCCTGACTTTC. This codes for CASSDQTGTGSGANVLTF.

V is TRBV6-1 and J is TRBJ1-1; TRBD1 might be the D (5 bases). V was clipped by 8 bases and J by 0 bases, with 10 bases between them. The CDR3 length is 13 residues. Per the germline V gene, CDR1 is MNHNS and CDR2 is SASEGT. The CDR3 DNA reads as TGTGCCAGCTTGACAGCTATGAACACTGAAGCTTTCTTT. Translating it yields CASLTAMNTEAFF.

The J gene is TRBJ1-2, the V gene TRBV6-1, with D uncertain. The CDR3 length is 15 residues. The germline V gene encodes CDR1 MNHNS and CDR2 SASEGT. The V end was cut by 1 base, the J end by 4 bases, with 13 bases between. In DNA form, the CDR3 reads TGTGCCAGCAGTGAAGGTGTGGGGTCAGGCTATGGCTACACCTTC. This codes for CASSEGVGSGYGYTF.

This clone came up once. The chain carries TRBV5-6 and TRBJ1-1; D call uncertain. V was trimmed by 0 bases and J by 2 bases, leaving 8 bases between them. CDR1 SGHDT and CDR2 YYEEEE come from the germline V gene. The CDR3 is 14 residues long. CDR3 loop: CASSLGPGNTEAFF. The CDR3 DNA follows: TGTGCCAGCAGCTTGGGGCCGGGAAACACTGAAGCTTTCTTT.

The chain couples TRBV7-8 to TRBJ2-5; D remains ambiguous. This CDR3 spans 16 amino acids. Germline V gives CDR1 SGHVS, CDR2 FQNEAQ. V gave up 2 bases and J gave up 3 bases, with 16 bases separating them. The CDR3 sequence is CASSLFILRREETQYF. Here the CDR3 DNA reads TGTGCCAGCAGCTTATTTATCTTGCGGCGCGAAGAGACCCAGTACTTC.

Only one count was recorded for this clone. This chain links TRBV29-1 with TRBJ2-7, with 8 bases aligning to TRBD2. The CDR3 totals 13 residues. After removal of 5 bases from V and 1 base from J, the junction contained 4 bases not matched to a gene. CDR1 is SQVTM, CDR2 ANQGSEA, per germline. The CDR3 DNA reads TGCAGCGTTCGGGAGGGTCTATCCTACGAGCAGTACTTC. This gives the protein CSVREGLSYEQYF.

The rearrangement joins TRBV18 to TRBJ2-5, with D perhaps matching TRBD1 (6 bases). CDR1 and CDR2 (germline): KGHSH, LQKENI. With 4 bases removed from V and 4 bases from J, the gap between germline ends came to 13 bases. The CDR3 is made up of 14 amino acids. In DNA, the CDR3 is TGTGCCAGCTCACTCATACAGGGTAGAGAGACCCAGTACTTC. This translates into CASSLIQGRETQYF.

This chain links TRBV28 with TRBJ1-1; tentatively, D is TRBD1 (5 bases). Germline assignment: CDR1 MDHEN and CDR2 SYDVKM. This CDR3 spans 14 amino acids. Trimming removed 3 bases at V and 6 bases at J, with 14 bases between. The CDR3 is CASSFVDIRSEAFF. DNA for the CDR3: TGTGCCAGCAGTTTTGTGGACATTCGATCTGAAGCTTTCTTT.

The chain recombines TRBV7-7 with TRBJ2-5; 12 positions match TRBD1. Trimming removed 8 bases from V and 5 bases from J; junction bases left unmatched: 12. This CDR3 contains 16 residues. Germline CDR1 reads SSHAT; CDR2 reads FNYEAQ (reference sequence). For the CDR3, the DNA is TGTGCCAGCCGCCAAGGATCGGGACAGGGGGCCGAGACCCAGTACTTC. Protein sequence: CASRQGSGQGAETQYF.

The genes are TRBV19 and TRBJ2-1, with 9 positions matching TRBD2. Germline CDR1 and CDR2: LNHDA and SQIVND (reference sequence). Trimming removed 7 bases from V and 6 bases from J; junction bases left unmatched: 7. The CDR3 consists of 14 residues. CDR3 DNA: TGTGCCAGTACCACGGGACTAGCCCCCAATGAGCAGTTCTTC. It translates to CASTTGLAPNEQFF.

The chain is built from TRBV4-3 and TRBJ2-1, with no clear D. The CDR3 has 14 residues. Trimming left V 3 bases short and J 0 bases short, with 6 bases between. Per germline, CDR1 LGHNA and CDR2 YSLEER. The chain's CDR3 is CASSQASSYNEQFF. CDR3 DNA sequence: TGCGCCAGCAGCCAGGCCAGCTCCTACAATGAGCAGTTCTTC.

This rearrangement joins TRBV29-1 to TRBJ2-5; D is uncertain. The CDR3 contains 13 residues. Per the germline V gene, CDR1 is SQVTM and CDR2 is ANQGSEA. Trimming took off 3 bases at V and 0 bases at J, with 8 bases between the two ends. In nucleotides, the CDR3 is TGCAGCGTTGATGGTAGGAACCAAGAGACCCAGTACTTC. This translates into CSVDGRNQETQYF.